This entry lists 5 T cell receptor beta chains sequenced from one sample in a study of T cell repertoires in cytomegalovirus infection (dated by TCRdb to the late 2010s). The sequencing machine was an Illumina HiSeq 1500. TCRdb applied fastp at Q25 and MiXCR to the public reads, then kept only in-frame beta chains. Each record represents a unique CDR3 protein, reported with the most common genes and DNA among its rows. Here the sample has some 310,000 distinct CDR3 sequences; roughly 25% occur a single time. The top ten hold roughly 14% of the sample. No cognate antigen is known for these TCRs. Sample treatment or condition, as interpreted from the label and publication: in vitro stimulation with specific CMV peptide epitopes to enrich CMV-specific T cells. The starting material was cultured PBMCs, obtained from culture after CMV antigen stimulation. The receptor source for this set is a human donor in good health (CMV status not recorded). Some clones in this sample may be carry-over from other donors' samples.

The V gene is TRBV6-2 or TRBV6-3, the J gene TRBJ2-7, with a weak D call TRBD2 (5 bases). Germline values: CDR1 MNHEY, CDR2 SVGEGT. V was cut by 2 bases and J by 0 bases, with 14 bases left in between. The CDR3 extends over 16 amino acids. Here the CDR3 reads CASSYTTLANSYEQYF. CDR3 bases: TGTGCCAGCAGTTACACCACCCTAGCAAACTCCTACGAGCAGTACTTC.

In DNA, the CDR3 is TGTGCCAGCAGTTTCGGACCGTGGAATCAGCCCCAGCATTTT. Amino acids: CASSFGPWNQPQHF. J is TRBJ1-5 and V is TRBV6-2 or TRBV6-3; the D is unclear. This CDR3 is 14 amino acids long. The ends were cut back, 4 bases at V and 4 bases at J, with 11 bases in the middle. Germline V CDR1 and CDR2: MNHEY, SVGEGT.

This clonotype has a handful of counts. This chain joins TRBV30 and TRBJ2-5, with TRBD2 matching 10 bases. The V segment lost 7 bases and the J segment 3 bases; nucleotides outside the gene matches: 8. Germline lookup yields CDR1 GTSNPN and CDR2 SVGIG (reference sequence). This CDR3 is built from 14 residues. The CDR3 DNA follows: TGTGCCTTGACTAGCGGGTCGGGTGAAGAGACCCAGTACTTC. Residues: CALTSGSGEETQYF. Based on the CDR3 plus reference TRBV30 and TRBJ2-5, the full variable domain is SQTIHQWPATLVQPVGSPLSLECTVEGTSNPNLYWYRQAAGRGLQLLFYSVGIGQISSEVPQNLSASRPQDRQFILSSKKLLLSDSGFYLCALTSGSGEETQYFGPGTRLLVL.

This clonotype was observed a handful of times. V and J are TRBV7-2 and TRBJ2-1; 8 bases fit TRBD2. Germline V lookup: CDR1 SGHTA, CDR2 FQGNSA. V was clipped by 2 bases and J by 15 bases; unmatched bases: 12. The CDR3 is 14 residues long. The CDR3 spells CASSLLHGDGGAFF. Here the CDR3 DNA reads TGTGCCAGCAGCTTACTGCACGGTGACGGGGGGGCGTTCTTC.

This clonotype was picked up many times. J is TRBJ2-2 and V is TRBV7-3; TRBD1 is a possible D gene (6 bases). CDR1 and CDR2 from the germline V gene are SGHTA and FQGTGA. The V gene lost 1 base and the J gene lost 1 base, with 7 bases spanning the gap. The CDR3 contains 15 residues. The CDR3 DNA reads as TGTGCCAGCAGCTTAATGGGACAGAACACCGGGGAGCTGTTTTTT. As protein: CASSLMGQNTGELFF.